The clone carrying this T cell receptor (beta chain) was picked up a small number of times. As yet, its antigen is unknown. This sample is drawn from a study of blood T cells in healthy people across ages. The study, taken as a whole, reports: Comparison with aged donors showed that long-lived donors had more naive CD4+ cells and higher diversity.

The CDR3 is 15 amino acids. The germline V gene has CDR1 DFQATT and CDR2 SNEGSKA (reference sequence). The V segment lost 5 bases and the J segment 6 bases; nucleotides outside the gene matches: 11. For the second PCR, which ran for 7 to 11 cycles, a sample-barcoded 5' primer and a J-beta primer mix were used. Each CDR3 protein is one row after TCRdb ran MiXCR on the 5' RACE reads. In the table there are 600,000 to 650,000 distinct CDR3 sequences, 58% of which are singletons. Each sample used at least 6.5 million PBMCs. Sample: blood. The chain employs TRBV20-1 and TRBJ1-5; TRBD1 matches 9 bases. The source of this sequence is a man between 60 and 75 years old in good health. The chain's CDR3 is CSAQISGTGSQPQHF. The CDR3 region has the DNA TGCAGTGCTCAAATTTCCGGGACAGGGAGTCAGCCCCAGCATTTT.